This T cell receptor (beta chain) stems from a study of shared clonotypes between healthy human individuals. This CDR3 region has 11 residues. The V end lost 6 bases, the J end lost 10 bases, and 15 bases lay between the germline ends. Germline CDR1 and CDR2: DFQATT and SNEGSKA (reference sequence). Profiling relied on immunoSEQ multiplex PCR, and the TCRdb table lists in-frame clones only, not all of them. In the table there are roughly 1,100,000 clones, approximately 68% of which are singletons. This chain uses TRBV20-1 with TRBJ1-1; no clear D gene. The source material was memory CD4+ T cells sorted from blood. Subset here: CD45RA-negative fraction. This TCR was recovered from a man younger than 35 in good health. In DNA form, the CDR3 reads TGCAGTGCCTCAACGGGAGTCGGAGCTTTCTTT. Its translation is CSASTGVGAFF.